One sample yielded the 30 T cell receptor beta chains listed below, sequenced in a study of T cell responses to AZD1222 COVID-19 vaccine (dated by TCRdb to the early 2020s). Libraries were built with the immunoSEQ multiplex PCR assay. Entries here come from immuneACCESS through TCRdb and include only in-frame sequences with V and J called. Some clones fail to appear in such tables; in the studies checked, an unresolved V gene covers under half of the shortfall, and the cause of the remainder is unknown. For this sample the table gives 150,000 or so clones, of which less than 90% were detected only once. The ten largest clonotypes hold around 2.9% of the sample. The time point label on this specimen signifies: baseline before first vaccination. The sample in question was peripheral blood, obtained on day 0 of AZD1222 vaccination. These receptors originate from an adult in good health.

V usage is TRBV7-2 and J usage is TRBJ2-7; possible D gene TRBD1, 5 bases. CDR1 is SGHTA and CDR2 is FQGNSA in the germline V gene. The CDR3 contains 13 residues. V lost 1 base to trimming and J lost 3 bases, with 7 bases between them. The DNA for the CDR3 is TGTGCCAGCAGCTTAGAAGGGGTCTACGAGCAGTACTTC. Residues: CASSLEGVYEQYF.

J is TRBJ2-5 and V is TRBV4-1, with TRBD2 identical over 11 bases. CDR3 length: 16 amino acids. Trimming removed 0 bases from V and 2 bases from J; junction bases left unmatched: 2. CDR1 is MGHRA and CDR2 is YSYEKL in the germline V gene. CDR3 residues: CASSQETSGGQETQYF. The CDR3 region has the DNA TGCGCCAGCAGCCAAGAAACTAGCGGGGGTCAAGAGACCCAGTACTTC.

The chain links TRBV29-1 to TRBJ1-1; a possible D gene is TRBD1 (5 bases). V was shortened by 1 base and J by 2 bases, with 11 bases between the two germline ends. The length of the CDR3 is 14 residues. CDR1 is SQVTM, CDR2 ANQGSEA, per germline. The CDR3 protein is CSVEAHQGNTEAFF. CDR3 in DNA: TGCAGCGTTGAAGCCCACCAGGGCAACACTGAAGCTTTCTTT.

This clone came up many times. The chain combines TRBV7-3 with TRBJ1-6; 8 bases line up with TRBD1. The CDR3 extends over 15 amino acids. CDR1 is SGHTA and CDR2 is FQGTGA in the germline V gene. J was trimmed by 4 bases and V by 5 bases; bases with no gene match: 4. CDR3 in DNA: TGTGCCAGCAGCCCGGGACAGGCTTATAATTCACCCCTCCACTTT. Its translation: CASSPGQAYNSPLHF. The entire variable domain, with the rest obtained from reference TRBV7-3 and TRBJ1-6, is as follows: GAGVSQTPSNKVTEKGKYVELRCDPISGHTALYWYRQSLGQGPEFLIYFQGTGAADDSGLPNDRFFAVRPEGSVSTLKIQRTERGDSAVYLCASSPGQAYNSPLHFGNGTRLTVT.

Worth noting for this clone: The germline gene is not matched at one end of the junction; a read error may be the cause. The rearrangement uses TRBV5-1 and TRBJ1-2, with a possible D match to TRBD1 (6 bases). CDR3 length: 12 residues. Germline CDR1 reads SGHRS; CDR2 reads YFSETQ. CDR3 in DNA: TGCGCCAGCAGATTGGACAGCTATGGCTACACCTTC. Translation gives CASRLDSYGYTF.

V and J are TRBV6-6 and TRBJ2-2; tentative D call: TRBD2 (6 bases). V lost 5 bases and J lost 12, with 25 bases in between. The CDR3 is 16 residues long. Germline CDR1 and CDR2: MNHNY and SVGAGI (reference sequence). The CDR3 spells CASSRTSRPFPSKLFF. CDR3 nucleotides: TGTGCCAGCAGTCGAACTAGCCGGCCGTTCCCTTCGAAGCTGTTTTTT.

V gene TRBV6-1 combines with J gene TRBJ2-3; no reliable D call. There are 16 residues in the CDR3. Germline assignment: CDR1 MNHNS and CDR2 SASEGT. Trimming took off 2 bases at V and 2 bases at J, with 14 bases between the two ends. The CDR3 is CASSENLSGVTDTQYF. The CDR3 DNA is TGTGCCAGCAGTGAAAACCTCTCAGGAGTCACAGATACGCAGTATTTT.

The rearrangement links TRBV9 to TRBJ1-1; possible D gene TRBD1, 6 bases. Germline CDR1 is SGDLS and CDR2 is YYNGEE. The CDR3 is 13 residues long. V lost 1 base and J 4 bases, leaving 8 bases between the germline ends. CDR3 in DNA: TGTGCCAGCAGCGTAAACAGGGTCACTGAAGCTTTCTTT. Translation gives CASSVNRVTEAFF.

The J gene is TRBJ2-7, the V gene TRBV6-5, with 7 bases identical to TRBD1. The germline V gene has CDR1 MNHEY and CDR2 SVGAGI. Losses at the gene ends were 7 bases for V and 2 bases for J; bases not matched to a gene: 11. The CDR3 has 15 residues. The CDR3, as DNA: TGTGCCAGCACCAAGGGGGCAGGTCAAACCTACGAGCAGTACTTC. It specifies CASTKGAGQTYEQYF.

This rearrangement joins TRBV2 to TRBJ1-2; D is unclear. The germline V gene has CDR1 SNHLY and CDR2 FYNNEI. CDR3 length: 12 amino acids. Trimming cost V 4 bases and J 4 bases, with 7 bases left between them. The CDR3 coding sequence is TGTGCCAGCAGTGCGGGTGGCTATGGCTACACCTTC. Its translation is CASSAGGYGYTF.

This clone has just a few counts. The chain uses TRBV19 and TRBJ1-5, with 7 bases matching TRBD1. This CDR3 has 15 residues. The J segment lost 7 bases and the V segment lost 6 bases, leaving 12 bases of the junction unmatched. Germline V gene data show CDR1 as LNHDA and CDR2 as SQIVND (reference sequence). CDR3 protein: CASSPRQGKRQPQHF. The DNA for the CDR3 is TGTGCCAGTAGCCCTCGACAGGGAAAGAGGCAGCCCCAGCATTTT.

The chain employs TRBV7-2 and TRBJ2-5, with D possibly TRBD1 on 9 matching bases. Germline CDR1 reads SGHTA; CDR2 reads FQGNSA. The CDR3 length is 14 residues. Trimming took 11 bases from V and 5 from J, leaving 21 bases between them. The CDR3 DNA reads as TGTGCCGACTCCTCGGGGGGGACAGGGGAGACCCAGTACTTC. Translation gives CADSSGGTGETQYF.

The chain links TRBV5-1 to TRBJ2-7, with a tentative D call TRBD2 (5 bases). The CDR3 totals 14 residues. Germline CDR1 SGHRS, CDR2 YFSETQ. V lost 0 bases, J lost 6 bases, and 13 bases lay in between. CDR3 nucleotide sequence: TGCGCCAGCAGCTTGGATCGGGAATCCGGCGAGCAGTACTTC. Its protein is CASSLDRESGEQYF.

This chain joins TRBV6-5 and TRBJ2-1; 9 bases are a match to TRBD2. V was clipped by 3 bases and J by 6 bases; unmatched bases: 6. The CDR3 is 15 residues long. CDR1 is MNHEY and CDR2 is SVGAGI in the germline V gene. The CDR3 sequence: CASSYSGLALNEQFF. CDR3 coding DNA: TGTGCCAGCAGTTATTCCGGACTAGCGCTCAATGAGCAGTTCTTC.

The chain couples TRBV14 to TRBJ1-1, with TRBD1 as a possible D gene (6 bases). This CDR3 has 14 residues. Germline lookup yields CDR1 SGHDN and CDR2 FVKESK. Trimming pared 1 base from V and 2 bases from J, leaving 8 bases between. The CDR3 is CASSQAGANTEAFF. For the CDR3, the DNA is TGTGCCAGCAGCCAAGCAGGGGCAAACACTGAAGCTTTCTTT. Supplemented by reference TRBV14 and TRBJ1-1, the full variable domain reads EAGVTQFPSHSVIEKGQTVTLRCDPISGHDNLYWYRRVMGKEIKFLLHFVKESKQDESGMPNNRFLAERTGGTYSTLKVQPAELEDSGVYFCASSQAGANTEAFFGQGTRLTVV.

The genes are TRBV5-4 and TRBJ2-3; 9 nucleotides align to TRBD2. With 4 bases clipped from V and 2 bases from J, the junction kept 8 bases outside the gene matches. Germline V gene sequence: CDR1 SGHNT, CDR2 YYREEE (reference sequence). The CDR3 spans 16 residues. The CDR3 bases are TGTGCCAGCAGCAGGGGACTAGCTAGATCCACAGATACGCAGTATTTT. Translating it yields CASSRGLARSTDTQYF. Full variable domain (rest looked up from reference TRBV5-4 and TRBJ2-3): ETGVTQSPTHLIKTRGQQVTLRCSSQSGHNTVSWYQQALGQGPQFIFQYYREEENGRGNFPPRFSGLQFPNYSSELNVNALELDDSALYLCASSRGLARSTDTQYFGPGTRLTVL.

The V gene is TRBV19, the J gene TRBJ1-3, with D maybe TRBD1 (5 bases). Trimming removed 4 bases at V and 8 bases at J, with 9 bases between. Per the germline V gene, CDR1 is LNHDA and CDR2 is SQIVND (reference sequence). This CDR3 has 12 amino acids. The CDR3 nucleotides are TGTGCCAGTAGTACTTCAGGGTACACCATATATTTT. It codes for CASSTSGYTIYF.

The table lists this clone with a count of one. The CDR3 loop reads CASSTPDRNEQYF. The CDR3, as DNA: TGTGCCAGCAGTACCCCCGACAGAAACGAGCAGTACTTC. The chain employs TRBV6-5 and TRBJ2-7, with D possibly being TRBD1 (5 bases). This CDR3 has 13 amino acids. The V gene lost 5 bases and the J gene lost 5 bases, with 13 bases spanning the gap. Germline V gene sequence: CDR1 MNHEY, CDR2 SVGAGI.

This chain links TRBV5-1 with TRBJ1-1, with 8 bases matching TRBD1. Germline V lookup: CDR1 SGHRS, CDR2 YFSETQ. V lost 2 bases, J lost 5 bases, and 5 bases stayed unmatched. The CDR3 runs to 14 residues. This chain's CDR3 is CASSLTTGGTEAFF. CDR3 bases: TGCGCCAGCAGCTTAACAACAGGGGGTACTGAAGCTTTCTTT.

This clone was counted a single time. The chain is built from TRBV5-1 and TRBJ1-1, with a weak D call TRBD1 (5 bases). The CDR3 covers 14 residues. CDR1 SGHRS and CDR2 YFSETQ come from the germline V gene. The V end lost 0 bases, the J end lost 4 bases, and 10 bases lay between the germline ends. CDR3 protein: CASSLVQGITEAFF. The CDR3 DNA reads as TGCGCCAGCAGCTTGGTTCAGGGAATCACTGAAGCTTTCTTT.

The chain combines TRBV10-3 with TRBJ1-1; maybe TRBD1 (5 bases). This CDR3 spans 13 amino acids. Germline V CDR1 and CDR2: ENHRY, SYGVKD. Between the trimmed V and J ends, which lost 6 bases and 1 base, there was a span of 9 bases. The CDR3 DNA sequence: TGTGCCATCAGCGAGACAGAGAACACTGAAGCTTTCTTT. This encodes CAISETENTEAFF.

This CDR3 reads CASSYEWPLNTEAFF. In nucleotides, the CDR3 is TGTGCCAGCAGTTACGAATGGCCCTTGAACACTGAAGCTTTCTTT. J is TRBJ1-1 and V is TRBV6-2 or TRBV6-3; D unclear. The CDR3 length is 15 residues. CDR1 and CDR2 (germline): MNHEY, SVGEGT. Trimming removed 2 bases at V and 0 bases at J, with 10 bases between.

The V and J genes are TRBV9 and TRBJ2-2; D gene ambiguous. CDR1 is SGDLS, CDR2 YYNGEE, per germline. V lost 2 bases to trimming and J lost 7 bases, with 6 bases between them. The CDR3 spans 12 residues. CDR3 residues: CASSVSIGELFF. CDR3 in DNA: TGTGCCAGCAGCGTTAGCATCGGGGAGCTGTTTTTT.

The chain joins TRBV19 to TRBJ2-1, with no clear D. Trimming pared 5 bases from V and 7 bases from J, leaving 12 bases between. The CDR3 is 13 residues long. Germline V gene sequence: CDR1 LNHDA, CDR2 SQIVND (reference sequence). Written as DNA, the CDR3 is TGTGCCAGTAGTGTCAACGTGAGGAATGAGCAGTTCTTC. Protein product: CASSVNVRNEQFF.

The chain carries TRBV5-1 and TRBJ1-4, with D possibly TRBD1 on 5 matching bases. This CDR3 has 14 amino acids. From germline, CDR1 is SGHRS and CDR2 YFSETQ. Trimming removed 4 bases at V and 8 bases at J, with 15 bases between. This CDR3 is CASSVDHKGEKLFF. The CDR3, as DNA: TGCGCCAGCAGCGTGGACCACAAGGGGGAAAAACTGTTTTTT.

This clone was found once. This sequence joins TRBV7-2 and TRBJ1-6, with D unresolved. The germline V gene has CDR1 SGHTA and CDR2 FQGNSA. Trimming left V 1 base short and J 4 bases short, with 8 bases between. This CDR3 comprises 15 residues. Here the CDR3 reads CASSLVTAYNSPLHF. CDR3 coding DNA: TGTGCCAGCAGCTTAGTCACAGCTTATAATTCACCCCTCCACTTT.

The rearrangement joins TRBV4-3 to TRBJ1-6, with TRBD1 as a possible D gene (6 bases). CDR1 LGHNA and CDR2 YSLEER come from the germline V gene. V lost 6 bases, J lost 7 bases, and 13 bases lay in between. This CDR3 has 14 amino acids. In DNA, the CDR3 is TGCGCCAGCAGGCCGCGACAGGCCAATTCACCCCTCCACTTT. Its protein is CASRPRQANSPLHF.

V gene TRBV2 combines with J gene TRBJ2-1; D ambiguous. Germline CDR1 SNHLY, CDR2 FYNNEI. The CDR3 runs 11 residues. Trimming removed 8 bases at V and 8 bases at J, with 10 bases between. DNA of the CDR3: TGTGCCAGCTCGCCTAGGTATGAGCAGTTCTTC. Amino acids: CASSPRYEQFF.

The chain carries TRBV5-1 and TRBJ2-1; D unclear. Trimming stripped 2 bases from V and 7 bases from J, with 10 bases between. The CDR3 has 13 residues. Germline V gene lookup returns CDR1 SGHRS and CDR2 YFSETQ. The CDR3 protein is CASSFAASNEQFF. In nucleotides, the CDR3 is TGCGCCAGCAGCTTTGCGGCGTCGAATGAGCAGTTCTTC.

The table lists this clone with a count of one. V and J are TRBV7-9 and TRBJ1-5; no definite D call. The CDR3 is 14 residues long. The V end was cut by 0 bases, the J end by 3 bases, with 6 bases between. From germline, CDR1 is SEHNR and CDR2 FQNEAQ (reference sequence). CDR3 nucleotide sequence: TGTGCCAGCAGCTTAGCGACGGTCAATCAGCCCCAGCATTTT. Translation: CASSLATVNQPQHF.